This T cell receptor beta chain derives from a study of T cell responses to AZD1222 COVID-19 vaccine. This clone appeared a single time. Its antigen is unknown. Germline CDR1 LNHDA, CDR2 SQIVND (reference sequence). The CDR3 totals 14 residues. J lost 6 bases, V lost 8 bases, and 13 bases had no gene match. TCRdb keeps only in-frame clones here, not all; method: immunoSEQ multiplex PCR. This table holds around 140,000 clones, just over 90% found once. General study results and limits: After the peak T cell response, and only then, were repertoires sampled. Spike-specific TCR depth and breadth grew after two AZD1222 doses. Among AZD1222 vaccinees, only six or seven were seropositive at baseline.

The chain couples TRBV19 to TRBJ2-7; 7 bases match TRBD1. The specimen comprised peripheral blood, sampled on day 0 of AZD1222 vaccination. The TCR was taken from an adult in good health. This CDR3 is CASSKGQDTFEQYF. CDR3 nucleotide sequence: TGTGCCAGTTCGAAAGGACAGGATACGTTCGAGCAGTACTTC.